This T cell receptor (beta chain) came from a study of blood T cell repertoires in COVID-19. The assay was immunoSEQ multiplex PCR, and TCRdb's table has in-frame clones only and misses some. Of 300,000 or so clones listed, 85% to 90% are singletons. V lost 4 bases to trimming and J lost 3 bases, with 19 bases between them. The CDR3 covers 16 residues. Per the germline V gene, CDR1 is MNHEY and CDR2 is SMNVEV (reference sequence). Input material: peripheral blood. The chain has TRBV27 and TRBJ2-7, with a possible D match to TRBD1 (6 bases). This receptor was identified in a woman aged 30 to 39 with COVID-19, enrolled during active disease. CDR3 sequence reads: CASSSPLRDKNYEQYF. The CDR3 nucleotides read TGTGCCAGCAGTTCTCCCCTTCGGGACAAAAACTACGAGCAGTACTTC.